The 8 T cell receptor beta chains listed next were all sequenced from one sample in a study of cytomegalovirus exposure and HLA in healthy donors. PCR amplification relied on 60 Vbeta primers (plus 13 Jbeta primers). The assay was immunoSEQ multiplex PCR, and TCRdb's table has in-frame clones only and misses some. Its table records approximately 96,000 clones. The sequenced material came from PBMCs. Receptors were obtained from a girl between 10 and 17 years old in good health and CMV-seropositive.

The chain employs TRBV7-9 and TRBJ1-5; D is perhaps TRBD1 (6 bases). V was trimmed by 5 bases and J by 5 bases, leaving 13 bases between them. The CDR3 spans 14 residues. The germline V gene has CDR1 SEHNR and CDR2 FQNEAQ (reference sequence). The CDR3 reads CASSQDSYYQPQHF. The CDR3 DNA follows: TGTGCCAGCAGCCAGGACAGCTATTATCAGCCCCAGCATTTT.

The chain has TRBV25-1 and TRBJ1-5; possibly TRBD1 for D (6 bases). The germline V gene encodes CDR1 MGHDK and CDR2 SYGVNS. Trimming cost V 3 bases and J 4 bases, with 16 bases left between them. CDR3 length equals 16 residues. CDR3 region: CASSDGAGGRNQPQHF. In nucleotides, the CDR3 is TGTGCCAGCAGTGATGGGGCGGGGGGCCGGAATCAGCCCCAGCATTTT.

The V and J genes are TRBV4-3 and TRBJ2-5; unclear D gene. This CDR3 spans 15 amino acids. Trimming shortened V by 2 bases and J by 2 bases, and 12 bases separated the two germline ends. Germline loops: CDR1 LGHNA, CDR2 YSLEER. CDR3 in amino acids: CASSQFMGSQETQYF. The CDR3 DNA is TGCGCCAGCAGCCAATTCATGGGCAGTCAAGAGACCCAGTACTTC.

The CDR3 loop is CASSPGQSSGNTIYF. In nucleotides, the CDR3 is TGTGCCAGCTCACCTGGACAGAGCTCTGGAAACACCATATATTTT. This sequence joins TRBV18 and TRBJ1-3; TRBD1 might be the D (6 bases). CDR1 is KGHSH, CDR2 LQKENI, per germline. The V gene lost 3 bases and the J gene lost 0 bases, with 9 bases spanning the gap. CDR3 length: 15 residues.

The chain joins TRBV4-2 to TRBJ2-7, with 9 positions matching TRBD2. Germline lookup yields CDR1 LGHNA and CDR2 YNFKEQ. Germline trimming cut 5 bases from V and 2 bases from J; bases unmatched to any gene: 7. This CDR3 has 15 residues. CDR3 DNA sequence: TGTGCCAGCAGCTCGGGACTAGCTGTACCCTACGAGCAGTACGTC. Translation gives CASSSGLAVPYEQYV.

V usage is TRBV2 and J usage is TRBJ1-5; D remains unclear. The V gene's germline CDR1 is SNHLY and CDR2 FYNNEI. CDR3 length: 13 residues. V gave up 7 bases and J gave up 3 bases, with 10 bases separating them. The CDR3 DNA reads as TGTGCCAGCAAGGCTGACTACAATCAGCCCCAGCATTTT. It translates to CASKADYNQPQHF.

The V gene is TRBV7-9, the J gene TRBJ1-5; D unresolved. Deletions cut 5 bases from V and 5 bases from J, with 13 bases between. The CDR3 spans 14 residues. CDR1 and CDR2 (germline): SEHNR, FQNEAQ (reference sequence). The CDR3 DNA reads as TGTGCCAGCAGCCCAATCGGGTGGGATCAGCCCCAGCATTTT. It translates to CASSPIGWDQPQHF.

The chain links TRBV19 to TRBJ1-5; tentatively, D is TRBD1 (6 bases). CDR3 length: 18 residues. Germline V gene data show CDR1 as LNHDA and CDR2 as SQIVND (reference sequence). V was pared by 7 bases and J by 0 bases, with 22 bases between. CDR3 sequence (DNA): TGTGCCAGTACCCCGGACAGTCCCGTCCGGGGTAGCAATCAGCCCCAGCATTTT. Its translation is CASTPDSPVRGSNQPQHF.